These T cell receptor beta chains were read from a single sample in a study of blood T cell repertoires in COVID-19. TCRdb's table, derived via immunoSEQ multiplex PCR, lists solely in-frame clones and lacks some. The table lists nearly 350,000 clones, 85% to 90% of them singletons. Sequencing was performed on peripheral blood. These receptors were collected from a woman in her forties or fifties with COVID-19, enrolled during active disease. The CDR3 runs from the conserved cysteine through the conserved F or W. The D gene is left open where the match is weak. Part of the rows lack a size; the others show once, few, many or a class for expanded clones.

V	D	size	J	DNA	CDR3
TRBV5-6	-	-	TRBJ2-1	TGTGCCAGCAGCTTGGTTAGCGCACAGAGCTCCTACAATGAGCAGTTCTTC	CASSLVSAQSSYNEQFF
TRBV11-2	TRBD2	-	TRBJ2-2	TGTGCCAGCAGCCCTAGTGCGGGGGTGAGGGCCGGGGAGCTGTTTTTT	CASSPSAGVRAGELFF
TRBV19	TRBD2	few	TRBJ2-2	TGTGCCAGTTGGGACCTAGCGGGAGGGGCGAACACCGGGGAGCTGTTTTTT	CASWDLAGGANTGELFF
TRBV2	-	-	TRBJ2-1	TGTGCCAGCAGTGGAGAGAATAGCGGAAACAATGAGCAGTTCTTC	CASSGENSGNNEQFF
TRBV5-4	TRBD1	-	TRBJ1-2	TGTGCCAGCAGCGGGGGGACAGGGCACGGCTATGGCTACACCTTC	CASSGGTGHGYGYTF
TRBV30	-	few	TRBJ1-1	TGTGCCTGGAGTTACAGGGTCTCGAACACTGAAGCTTTCTTT	CAWSYRVSNTEAFF
TRBV6-6	TRBD2	-	TRBJ2-1	TGTGCCAGCACCCTCCCGGGACTAGCGGGGGAGGATGAGCAGTTCTTC	CASTLPGLAGEDEQFF
TRBV4-1	-	-	TRBJ2-3	TGCGCCAGCAGCCAATCCCCTGCGACAGCGGGCCGCACAGATACGCAGTATTTT	CASSQSPATAGRTDTQYF
TRBV5-1	-	-	TRBJ2-1	TGCGCCAGCAGCTTAGTCCCCACCGGCCAGGGGAGCTACAATGAGCAGTTCTTC	CASSLVPTGQGSYNEQFF
TRBV19	-	-	TRBJ2-7	TGTGCCAGTAGCGGAGGTACCTACGAGCAGTACTTC	CASSGGTYEQYF
TRBV7-9	TRBD1	-	TRBJ1-3	TGTGCCAGCAGCCGCACAGGGGTCGGTGGAAACACCATATATTTT	CASSRTGVGGNTIYF
TRBV6-2/TRBV6-3	-	once	TRBJ2-2	TGTGCCAGCAGTTACGTCCTCACCGGGGAGCTGTTTTTT	CASSYVLTGELFF
TRBV7-9	TRBD1	-	TRBJ1-2	TGTGCCAGCAGCTTAGGGGTCAGGGGGAGCTATGGCTACACCTTC	CASSLGVRGSYGYTF
TRBV19	-	-	TRBJ1-1	TGTGCCAGTAGCCCCTCGGGGAACACTGAAGCTTTCTTT	CASSPSGNTEAFF
TRBV11-3	-	-	TRBJ2-5	TGTGCCAGCAGCTTACCCATGGGGGGTAGAGAGACCCAGTACTTC	CASSLPMGGRETQYF
TRBV19	TRBD2	-	TRBJ2-1	TGTGCCAGTAGTAAGACTAGCGGGATTTACAATGAGCAGTTCTTC	CASSKTSGIYNEQFF
TRBV10-1	-	-	TRBJ1-3	TGCGCCAGCAGTGAGTCGACCGCGGCCTTTGGAAACACCATATATTTT	CASSESTAAFGNTIYF
TRBV12-5	-	-	TRBJ1-6	TGTGCTAGTGGCTCAGGGTCCCTCTATTCACCCCTCCACTTT	CASGSGSLYSPLHF
TRBV28	TRBD1	once	TRBJ2-7	TGTGCCAGCAGTATGACAGGGTGGGCCTACGAGCAGTACTTC	CASSMTGWAYEQYF
TRBV7-2	TRBD1	-	TRBJ2-7	TGTGCCAGCAGCTTTCAGGGGGAAGTCCCCTACGAGCAGTACTTC	CASSFQGEVPYEQYF
TRBV4-2	-	few	TRBJ2-7	TGTGCCAGCAGCCAAGAGCCAGCGGTAGGATCCTACGAGCAGTACTTC	CASSQEPAVGSYEQYF
TRBV24-1	-	-	TRBJ2-2	TGTGCCACCAGTGACACCACAGGGCCGCGGAACACCGGGGAGCTGTTTTTT	CATSDTTGPRNTGELFF
TRBV7-3	-	-	TRBJ2-3	TGTGCCAGCAGCTTCCTTGGGGGGACGCAGTATTTT	CASSFLGGTQYF
TRBV5-4	-	-	TRBJ2-2	TGTGCCAGCAGTTACTATAGGGGCACCGGGGAGCTGTTTTTT	CASSYYRGTGELFF
TRBV9	-	-	TRBJ2-5	TGTGCCAGCAGCGTAGTCGGGGTTTCAGAGACCCAGTACTTC	CASSVVGVSETQYF
TRBV30	-	-	TRBJ1-1	TGTGCCTGGAGGGCACTGCGGGAAGCTTTCTTT	CAWRALREAFF
TRBV5-6	-	-	TRBJ2-7	TGTGCCAGCAGCCTGGAGGGGGAGCAGTACTTC	CASSLEGEQYF
TRBV5-1	-	-	TRBJ2-7	TGCGCCAGCAGCTTGGGGCGGGGACTCCTTGCCTACGAGCAGTACTTC	CASSLGRGLLAYEQYF
TRBV6-2/TRBV6-3	-	-	TRBJ2-2	TGTGCCAGCAGCCGCCGGATGACATCTAGGGAGCTGTTTTTT	CASSRRMTSRELFF
TRBV13	-	-	TRBJ2-1	TGTGCCAGCAGCCGCGGAGGGAATGAGCAGTTCTTC	CASSRGGNEQFF
TRBV24-1	-	once	TRBJ2-5	TGTGCCACCAGTGACGGGGGGCAGGAGACCCAGTACTTC	CATSDGGQETQYF
TRBV6-4	-	-	TRBJ1-3	TGTGCCACCCCCCACCGGACACGTCCAGGAAACACCATATATTTT	CATPHRTRPGNTIYF
TRBV25-1	TRBD1	-	TRBJ2-2	TGTGCCAGCAGTGAATACGCCGGGACAGGGGTAACCGGGGAGCTGTTTTTT	CASSEYAGTGVTGELFF
TRBV19	TRBD2	-	TRBJ2-1	TGTGCCAGCCGGGGGGGATACAATGAGCAGTTCTTC	CASRGGYNEQFF
TRBV18	-	-	TRBJ1-2	TGTGCCAGCTCACCAGCGGCCGGCTATGGCTACACCTTC	CASSPAAGYGYTF
TRBV25-1	TRBD1	-	TRBJ2-7	TGTGCCAGCGGCCCCACAGACAGGGGTACCTACGAGCAGTACTTC	CASGPTDRGTYEQYF
TRBV7-3	TRBD2	-	TRBJ2-3	TGTGCCAGCAGCAATTTGGGAGGGGGCACAGATACGCAGTATTTT	CASSNLGGGTDTQYF
TRBV7-9	-	-	TRBJ2-1	TGTGCCAGCAGCTATCTTGGGTTGGGGAGCCCTCGTCGGAATGAGCAGTTCTTC	CASSYLGLGSPRRNEQFF
TRBV18	TRBD1	once	TRBJ1-2	TGTGCCAGCTCACCGGGACAGGGGAGTAGCTATGGCTACACCTTC	CASSPGQGSSYGYTF
TRBV6-2/TRBV6-3	-	-	TRBJ1-2	TGTGCCAGCAGCCGAAGCCCAACTGGTGGCTACACCTTC	CASSRSPTGGYTF
TRBV5-4	TRBD2	few	TRBJ2-5	TGTGCCAGCAGCTCCACGGGGGGCCAAGAGACCCAGTACTTC	CASSSTGGQETQYF
TRBV7-7	TRBD2	-	TRBJ2-5	TGTGCCAGCAGCAGCACTAGCGGGGTTGAGACCCAGTACTTC	CASSSTSGVETQYF
TRBV2	-	once	TRBJ1-1	TGTGCCAGCAGTGTAGTGCGGGTTACTGAAGCTTTCTTT	CASSVVRVTEAFF
TRBV29-1	-	-	TRBJ1-3	TGCAGTCCCGGGGTTGCTGGAAACACCATATATTTT	CSPGVAGNTIYF
TRBV24-1	TRBD1	-	TRBJ2-7	TGTGCCACCAGTGATTCCGGGACAGCAGCCTACGAGCAGTACTTC	CATSDSGTAAYEQYF
TRBV5-4	TRBD2	-	TRBJ2-1	TGTGCCAGCAGCTTGGATAGCGGGAGGGGTAATGAGCAGTTCTTC	CASSLDSGRGNEQFF
TRBV7-3	TRBD2	-	TRBJ2-1	TGTGCCAGCAGCCTAGGGCTAGCGGGAGGTCTTGAGCAGTTCTTC	CASSLGLAGGLEQFF
TRBV9	-	-	TRBJ2-2	TGTGCCAGCAGCGTATTGAGGCAAAATCGCGGGGAGCTGTTTTTT	CASSVLRQNRGELFF
TRBV11-2	-	-	TRBJ1-5	TGTGCCAGCACAGAGGGGAGGAATCAGCCCCAGCATTTT	CASTEGRNQPQHF
TRBV5-6	TRBD1	-	TRBJ1-2	TGTGCCAGCAGCTTGGCGGGACAGTCGACCTTC	CASSLAGQSTF
TRBV4-1	TRBD2	-	TRBJ2-3	TGCGCCAGCCGCCTAGCGGGATCCACAGATACGCAGTATTTT	CASRLAGSTDTQYF